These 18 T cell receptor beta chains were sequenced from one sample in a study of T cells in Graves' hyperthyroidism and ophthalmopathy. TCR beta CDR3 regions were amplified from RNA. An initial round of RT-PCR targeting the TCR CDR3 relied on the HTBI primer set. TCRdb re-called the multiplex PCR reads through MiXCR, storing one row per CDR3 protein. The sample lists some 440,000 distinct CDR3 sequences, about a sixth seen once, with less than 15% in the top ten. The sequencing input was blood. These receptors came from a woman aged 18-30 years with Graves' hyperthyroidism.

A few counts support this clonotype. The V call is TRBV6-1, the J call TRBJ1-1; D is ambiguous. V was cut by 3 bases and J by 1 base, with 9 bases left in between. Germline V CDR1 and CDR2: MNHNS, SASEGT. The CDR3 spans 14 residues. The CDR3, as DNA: TGTGCCAGCAGTGACTTACGGGGGAACACTGAAGCTTTCTTT. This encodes CASSDLRGNTEAFF.

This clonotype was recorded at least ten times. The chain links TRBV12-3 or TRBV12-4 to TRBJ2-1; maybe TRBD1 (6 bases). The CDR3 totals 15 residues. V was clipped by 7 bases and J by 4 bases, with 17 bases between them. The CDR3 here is CASTLNLGAYNEQFF. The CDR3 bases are TGTGCCAGCACCCTCAACCTGGGGGCATACAATGAGCAGTTCTTC.

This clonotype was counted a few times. CDR3 protein: CASSLTLQGGGETQYF. The CDR3 nucleotides read TGTGCCAGCAGCTTGACGCTGCAGGGTGGGGGAGAGACCCAGTACTTC. The chain links TRBV5-5 to TRBJ2-5; D might be TRBD1 or TRBD2, each matching 5 bases. The germline V gene encodes CDR1 SGHKS and CDR2 YYEKEE (reference sequence). The CDR3 length is 16 residues. Trimming removed 1 base at V and 4 bases at J, with 17 bases between.

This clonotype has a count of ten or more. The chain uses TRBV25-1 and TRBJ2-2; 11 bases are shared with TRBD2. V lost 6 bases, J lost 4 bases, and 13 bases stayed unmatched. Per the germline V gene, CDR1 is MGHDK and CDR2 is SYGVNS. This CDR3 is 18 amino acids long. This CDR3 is CASSNPGLSGRVTGELFF. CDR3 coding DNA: TGTGCCAGCAGCAACCCAGGCCTTAGCGGGAGGGTCACCGGGGAGCTGTTTTTT.

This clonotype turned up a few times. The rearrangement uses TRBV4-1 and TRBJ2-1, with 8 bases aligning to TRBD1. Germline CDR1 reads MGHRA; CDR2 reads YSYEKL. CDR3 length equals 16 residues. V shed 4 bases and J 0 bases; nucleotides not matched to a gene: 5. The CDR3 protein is CASSPGQGSSYNEQFF. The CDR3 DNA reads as TGCGCCAGCAGCCCCGGACAGGGAAGCTCCTACAATGAGCAGTTCTTC.

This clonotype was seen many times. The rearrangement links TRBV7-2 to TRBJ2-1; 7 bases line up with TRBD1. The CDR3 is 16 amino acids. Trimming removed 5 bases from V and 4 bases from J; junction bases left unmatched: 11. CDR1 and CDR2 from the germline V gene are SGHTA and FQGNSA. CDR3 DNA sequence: TGTGCCAGCAGCGGACACGGGACAGTGGCATACAATGAGCAGTTCTTC. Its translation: CASSGHGTVAYNEQFF.

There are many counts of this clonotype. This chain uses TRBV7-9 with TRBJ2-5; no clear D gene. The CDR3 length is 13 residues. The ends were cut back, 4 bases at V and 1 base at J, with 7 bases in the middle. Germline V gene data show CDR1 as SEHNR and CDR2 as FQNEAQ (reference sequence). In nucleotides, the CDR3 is TGTGCCAGCAGCTCCCCGATCCAAGAGACCCAGTACTTC. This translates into CASSSPIQETQYF.

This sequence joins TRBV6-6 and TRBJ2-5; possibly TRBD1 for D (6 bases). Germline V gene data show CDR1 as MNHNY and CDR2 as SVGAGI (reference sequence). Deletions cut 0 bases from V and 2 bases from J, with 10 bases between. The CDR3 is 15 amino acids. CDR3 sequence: CASSYSRTGQETQYF. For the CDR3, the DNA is TGTGCCAGCAGTTACTCGAGAACAGGGCAAGAGACCCAGTACTTC.

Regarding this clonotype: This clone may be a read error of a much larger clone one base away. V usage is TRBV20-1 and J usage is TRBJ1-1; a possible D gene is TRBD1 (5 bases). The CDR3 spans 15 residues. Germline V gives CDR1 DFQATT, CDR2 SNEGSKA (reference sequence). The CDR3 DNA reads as TGCTGTGCTAGAGCCCGAGGGGAGGCGAACACTGAAGCTTTCTTT. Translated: CCARARGEANTEAFF.

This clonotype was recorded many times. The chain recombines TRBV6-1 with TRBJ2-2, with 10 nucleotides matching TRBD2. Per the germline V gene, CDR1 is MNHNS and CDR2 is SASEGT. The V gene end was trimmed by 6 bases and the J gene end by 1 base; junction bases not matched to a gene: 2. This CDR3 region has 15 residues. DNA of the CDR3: TGTGCCAGCAGAACTAGCGGGGTGAACACCGGGGAGCTGTTTTTT. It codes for CASRTSGVNTGELFF.

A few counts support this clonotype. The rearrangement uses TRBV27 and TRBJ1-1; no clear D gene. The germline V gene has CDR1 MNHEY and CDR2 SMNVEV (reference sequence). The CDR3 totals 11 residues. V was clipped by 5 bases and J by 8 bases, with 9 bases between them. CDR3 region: CASSEGTEAFF. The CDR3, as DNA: TGTGCCAGCAGTGAGGGAACAGAAGCTTTCTTT.

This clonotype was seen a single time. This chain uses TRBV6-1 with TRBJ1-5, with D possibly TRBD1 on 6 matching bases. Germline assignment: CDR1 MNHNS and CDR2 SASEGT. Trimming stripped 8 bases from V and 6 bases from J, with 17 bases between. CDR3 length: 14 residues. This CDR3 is CASGPRGAAQPQHF. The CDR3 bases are TGTGCCAGCGGCCCTCGGGGGGCGGCTCAGCCCCAGCATTTT.

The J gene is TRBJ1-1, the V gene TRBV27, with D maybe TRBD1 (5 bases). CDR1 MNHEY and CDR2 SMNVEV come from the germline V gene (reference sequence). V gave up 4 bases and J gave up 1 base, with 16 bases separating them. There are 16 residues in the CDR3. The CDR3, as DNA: TGTGCCAGCAGTTCCCCGGGGGGTGGCGGGAACACTGAAGCTTTCTTT. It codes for CASSSPGGGGNTEAFF.

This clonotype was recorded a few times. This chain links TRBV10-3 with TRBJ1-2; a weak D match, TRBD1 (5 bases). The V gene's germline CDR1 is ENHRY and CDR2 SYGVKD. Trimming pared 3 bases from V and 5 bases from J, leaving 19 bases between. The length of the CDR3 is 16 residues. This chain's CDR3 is CAISEYSGKGSYGYTF. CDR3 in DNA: TGTGCCATCAGTGAATACTCAGGGAAGGGATCTTATGGCTACACCTTC.

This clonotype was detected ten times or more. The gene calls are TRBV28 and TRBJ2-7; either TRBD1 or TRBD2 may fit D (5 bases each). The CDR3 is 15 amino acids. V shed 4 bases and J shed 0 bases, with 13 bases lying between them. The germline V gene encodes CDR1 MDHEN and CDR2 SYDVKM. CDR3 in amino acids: CASSSPGPRSYEQYF. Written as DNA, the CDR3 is TGTGCCAGCAGTTCCCCGGGACCGCGCTCCTACGAGCAGTACTTC.

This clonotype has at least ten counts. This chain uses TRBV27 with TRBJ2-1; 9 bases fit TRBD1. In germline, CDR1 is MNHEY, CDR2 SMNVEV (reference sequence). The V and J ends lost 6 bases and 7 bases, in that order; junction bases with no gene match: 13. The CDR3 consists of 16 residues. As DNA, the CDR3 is TGTGCCAGCAGAAGACAGGGGGATAAAAGCGGGAATGAGCAGTTCTTC. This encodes CASRRQGDKSGNEQFF.

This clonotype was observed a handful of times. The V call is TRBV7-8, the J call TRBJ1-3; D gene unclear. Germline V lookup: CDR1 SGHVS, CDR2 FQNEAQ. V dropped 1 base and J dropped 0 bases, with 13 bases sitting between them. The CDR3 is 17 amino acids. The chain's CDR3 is CASSLVRAGSSGNTIYF. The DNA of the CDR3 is TGTGCCAGCAGCTTAGTTAGAGCGGGGAGCTCTGGAAACACCATATATTTT.

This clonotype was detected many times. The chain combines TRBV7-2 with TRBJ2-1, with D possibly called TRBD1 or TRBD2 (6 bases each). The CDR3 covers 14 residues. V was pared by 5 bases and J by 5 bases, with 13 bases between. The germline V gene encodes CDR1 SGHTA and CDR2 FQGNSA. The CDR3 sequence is CASSTRGANNEQFF. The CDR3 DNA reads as TGTGCCAGCAGCACTAGGGGGGCCAACAATGAGCAGTTCTTC.